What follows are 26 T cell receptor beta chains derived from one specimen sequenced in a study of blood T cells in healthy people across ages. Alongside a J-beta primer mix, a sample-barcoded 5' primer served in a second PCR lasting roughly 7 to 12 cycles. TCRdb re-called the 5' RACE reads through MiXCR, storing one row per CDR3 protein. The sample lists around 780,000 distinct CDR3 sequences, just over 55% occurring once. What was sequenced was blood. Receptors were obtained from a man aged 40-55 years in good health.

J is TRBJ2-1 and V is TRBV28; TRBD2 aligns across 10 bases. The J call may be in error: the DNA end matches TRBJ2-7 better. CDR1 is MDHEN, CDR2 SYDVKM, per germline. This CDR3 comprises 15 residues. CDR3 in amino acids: CASSRAGGGYNEQYF. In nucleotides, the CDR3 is TGTGCCAGCAGTAGAGCGGGAGGGGGCTACAATGAGCAGTACTTC.

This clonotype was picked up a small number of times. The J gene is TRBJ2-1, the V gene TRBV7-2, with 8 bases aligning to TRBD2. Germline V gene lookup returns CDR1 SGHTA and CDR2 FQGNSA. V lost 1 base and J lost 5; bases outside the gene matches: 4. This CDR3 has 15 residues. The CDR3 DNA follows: TGTGCCAGCAGCTTAGTAGTAGCGGGACACAATGAGCAGTTCTTC. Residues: CASSLVVAGHNEQFF.

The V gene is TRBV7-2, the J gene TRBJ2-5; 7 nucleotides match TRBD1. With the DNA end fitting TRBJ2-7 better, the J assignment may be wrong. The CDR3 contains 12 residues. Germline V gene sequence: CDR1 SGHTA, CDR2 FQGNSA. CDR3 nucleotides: TGTGCCAGCAGCCGCCGACAGGGCGAGCAGTACTTC. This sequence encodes CASSRRQGEQYF.

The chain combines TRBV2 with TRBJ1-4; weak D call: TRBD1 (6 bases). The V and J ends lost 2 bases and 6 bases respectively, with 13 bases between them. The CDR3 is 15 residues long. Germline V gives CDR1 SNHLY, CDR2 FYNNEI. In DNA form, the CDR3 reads TGTGCCAGCAGTGAATTTGGACAGTCCGATGAAAAACTGTTTTTT. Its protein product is CASSEFGQSDEKLFF.

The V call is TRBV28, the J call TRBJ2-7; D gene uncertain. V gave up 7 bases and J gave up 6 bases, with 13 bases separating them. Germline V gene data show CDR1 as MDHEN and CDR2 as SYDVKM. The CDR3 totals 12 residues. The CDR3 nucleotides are TGTGCCAGCAACGAGGCCTGGAGCGAGCAGTACTTC. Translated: CASNEAWSEQYF.

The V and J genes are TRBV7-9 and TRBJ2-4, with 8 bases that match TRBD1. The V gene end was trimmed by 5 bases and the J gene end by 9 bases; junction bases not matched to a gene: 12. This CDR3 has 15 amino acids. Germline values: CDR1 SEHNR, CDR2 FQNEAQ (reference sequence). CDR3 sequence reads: CASSGGTGERGIQYF. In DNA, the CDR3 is TGTGCCAGCAGCGGGGGGACAGGAGAAAGGGGCATTCAGTACTTC.

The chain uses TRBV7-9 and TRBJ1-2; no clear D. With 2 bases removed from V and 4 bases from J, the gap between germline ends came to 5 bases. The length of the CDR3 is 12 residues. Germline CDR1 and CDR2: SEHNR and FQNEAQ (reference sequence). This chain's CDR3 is CASSLRAYGYTF. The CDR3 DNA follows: TGTGCCAGCAGCTTACGGGCCTATGGCTACACCTTC.

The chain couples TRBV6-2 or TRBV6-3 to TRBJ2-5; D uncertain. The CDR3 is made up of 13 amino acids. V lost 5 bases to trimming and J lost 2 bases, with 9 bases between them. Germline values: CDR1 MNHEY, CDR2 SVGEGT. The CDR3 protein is CASSDNEQETQYF. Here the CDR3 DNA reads TGTGCCAGCAGTGATAACGAACAAGAGACCCAGTACTTC.

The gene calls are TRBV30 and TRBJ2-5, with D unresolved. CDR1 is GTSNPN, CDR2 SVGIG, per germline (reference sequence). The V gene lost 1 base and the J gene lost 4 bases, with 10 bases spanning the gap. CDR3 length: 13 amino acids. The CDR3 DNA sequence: TGTGCCTGGAGTGGGAAAGCCGGAGAGACCCAGTACTTC. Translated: CAWSGKAGETQYF.

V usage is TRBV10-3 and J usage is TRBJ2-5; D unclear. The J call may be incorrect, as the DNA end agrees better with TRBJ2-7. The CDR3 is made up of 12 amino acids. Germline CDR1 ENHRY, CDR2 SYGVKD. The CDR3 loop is CAISDGSYEQYF. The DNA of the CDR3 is TGTGCCATCAGTGACGGCAGCTACGAGCAGTACTTC.

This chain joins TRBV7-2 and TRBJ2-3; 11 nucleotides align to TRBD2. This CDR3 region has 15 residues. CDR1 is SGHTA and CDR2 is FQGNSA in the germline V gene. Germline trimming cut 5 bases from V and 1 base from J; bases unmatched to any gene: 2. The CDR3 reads CASSQLAGGTDTQYF. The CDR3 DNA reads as TGTGCCAGCAGCCAACTAGCGGGAGGCACAGATACGCAGTATTTT.

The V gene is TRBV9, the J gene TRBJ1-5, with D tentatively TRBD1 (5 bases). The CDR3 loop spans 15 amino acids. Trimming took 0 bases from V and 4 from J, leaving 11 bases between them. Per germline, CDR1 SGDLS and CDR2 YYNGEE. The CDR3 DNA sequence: TGTGCCAGCAGCGTAGCAGACAGCCTTAATCAGCCCCAGCATTTT. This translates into CASSVADSLNQPQHF.

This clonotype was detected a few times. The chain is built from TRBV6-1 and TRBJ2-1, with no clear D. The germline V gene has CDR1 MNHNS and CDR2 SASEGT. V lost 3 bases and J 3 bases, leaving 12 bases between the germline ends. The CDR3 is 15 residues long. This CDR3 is CASSEFPSDYNEQFF. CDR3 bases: TGTGCCAGCAGTGAGTTTCCGTCGGACTACAATGAGCAGTTCTTC.

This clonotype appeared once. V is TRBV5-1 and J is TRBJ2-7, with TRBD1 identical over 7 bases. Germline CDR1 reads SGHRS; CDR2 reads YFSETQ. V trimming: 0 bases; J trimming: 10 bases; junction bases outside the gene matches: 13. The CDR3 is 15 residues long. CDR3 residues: CASSLGQGRQKTQYF. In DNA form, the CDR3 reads TGCGCCAGCAGCTTGGGACAGGGTCGCCAGAAAACCCAGTACTTC.

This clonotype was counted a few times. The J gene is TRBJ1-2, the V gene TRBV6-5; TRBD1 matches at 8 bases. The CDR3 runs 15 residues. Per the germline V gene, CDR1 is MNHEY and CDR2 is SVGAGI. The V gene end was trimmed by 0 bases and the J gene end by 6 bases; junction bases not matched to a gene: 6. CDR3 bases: TGTGCCAGCAGTTACTCGCAGGGGGCGAGTAATGGCTACACCTTC. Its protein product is CASSYSQGASNGYTF.

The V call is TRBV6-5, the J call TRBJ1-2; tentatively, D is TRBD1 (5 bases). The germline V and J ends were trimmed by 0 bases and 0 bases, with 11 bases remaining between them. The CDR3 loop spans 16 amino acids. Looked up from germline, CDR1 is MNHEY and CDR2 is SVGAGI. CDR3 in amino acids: CASSYSWTNTNYGYTF. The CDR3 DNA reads TGTGCCAGCAGTTACTCGTGGACAAATACTAACTATGGCTACACCTTC.

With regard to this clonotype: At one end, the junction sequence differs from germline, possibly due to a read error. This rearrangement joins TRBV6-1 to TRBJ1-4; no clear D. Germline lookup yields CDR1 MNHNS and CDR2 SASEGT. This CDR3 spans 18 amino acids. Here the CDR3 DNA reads TGTGCCGGCAGTCCCCTAGGTTCGTGGACGGACTACAATGAAAAACTGTTTTTT. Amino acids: CAGSPLGSWTDYNEKLFF.

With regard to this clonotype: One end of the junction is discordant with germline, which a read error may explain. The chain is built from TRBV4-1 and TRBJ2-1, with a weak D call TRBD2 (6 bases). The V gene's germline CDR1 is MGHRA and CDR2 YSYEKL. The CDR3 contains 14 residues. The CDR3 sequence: CASSQGTTYNGQFF. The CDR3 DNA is TGCGCCAGCAGCCAAGGGACTACTTACAATGGGCAGTTCTTC.

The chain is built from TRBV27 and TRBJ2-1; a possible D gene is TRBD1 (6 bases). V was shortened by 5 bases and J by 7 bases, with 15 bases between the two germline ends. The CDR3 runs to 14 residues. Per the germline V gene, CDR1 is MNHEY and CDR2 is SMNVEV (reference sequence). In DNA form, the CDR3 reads TGTGCCAGCAGTACCGGGACATCGGGGAATGAGCAGTTCTTC. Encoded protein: CASSTGTSGNEQFF.

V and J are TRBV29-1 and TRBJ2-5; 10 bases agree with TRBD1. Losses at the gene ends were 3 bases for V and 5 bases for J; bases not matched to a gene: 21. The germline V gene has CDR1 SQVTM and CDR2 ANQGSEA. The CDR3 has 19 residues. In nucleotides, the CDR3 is TGCAGCGTTGACCTCCCCGGACAGGGGGTTAGGAGATCGAGGGAGACCCAGTACTTC. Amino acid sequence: CSVDLPGQGVRRSRETQYF.

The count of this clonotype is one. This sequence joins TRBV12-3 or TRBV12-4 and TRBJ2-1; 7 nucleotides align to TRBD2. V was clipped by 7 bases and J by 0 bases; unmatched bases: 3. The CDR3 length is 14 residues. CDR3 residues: CASMSGGSYNEQFF. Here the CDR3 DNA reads TGTGCCAGCATGTCGGGGGGCTCCTACAATGAGCAGTTCTTC.

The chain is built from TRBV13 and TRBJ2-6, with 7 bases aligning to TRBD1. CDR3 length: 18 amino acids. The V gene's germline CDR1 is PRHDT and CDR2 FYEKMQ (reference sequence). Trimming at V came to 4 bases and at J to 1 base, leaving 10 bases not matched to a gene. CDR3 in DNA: TGTGCCAGCAGCTCCGCCGGGACAGAGACTTCTGGGGCCAACGTCCTGACTTTC. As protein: CASSSAGTETSGANVLTF.

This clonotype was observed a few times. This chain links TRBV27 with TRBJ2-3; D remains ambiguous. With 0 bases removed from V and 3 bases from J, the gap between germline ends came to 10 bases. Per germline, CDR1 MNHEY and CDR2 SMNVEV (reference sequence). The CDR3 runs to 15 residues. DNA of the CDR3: TGTGCCAGCAGTTTATCGTACGGTCGGACAGATACGCAGTATTTT. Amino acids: CASSLSYGRTDTQYF.

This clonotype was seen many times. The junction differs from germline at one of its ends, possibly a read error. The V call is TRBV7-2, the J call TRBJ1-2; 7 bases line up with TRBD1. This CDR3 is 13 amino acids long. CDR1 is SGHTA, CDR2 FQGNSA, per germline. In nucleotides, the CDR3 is TGTGCCAGCAGTTTAGGGACAGACTATGGCTACACCTTC. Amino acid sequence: CASSLGTDYGYTF. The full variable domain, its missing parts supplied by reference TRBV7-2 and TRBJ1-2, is GAGVSQSPSNKVTEKGKDVELRCDPISGHTALYWYRQSLGQGLEFLIYFQGNSAPDKSGLPSDRFSAERTGGSVSTLTIQRTQQEDSAVYLCASSLGTDYGYTFGSGTRLTVV.

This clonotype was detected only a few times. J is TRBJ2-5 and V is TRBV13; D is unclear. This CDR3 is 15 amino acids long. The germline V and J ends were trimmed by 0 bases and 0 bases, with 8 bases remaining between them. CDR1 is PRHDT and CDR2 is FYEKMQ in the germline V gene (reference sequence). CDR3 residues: CASSLGQYNQETQYF. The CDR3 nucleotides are TGTGCCAGCAGCTTAGGCCAGTATAACCAAGAGACCCAGTACTTC.

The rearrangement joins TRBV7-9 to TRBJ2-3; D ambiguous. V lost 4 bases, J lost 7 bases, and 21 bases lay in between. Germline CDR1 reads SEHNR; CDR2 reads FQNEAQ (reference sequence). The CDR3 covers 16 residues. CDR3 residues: CASSSDDPPHQHTQYF. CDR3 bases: TGTGCCAGCAGCTCCGATGACCCTCCGCATCAACATACGCAGTATTTT.